Shown below are 17 T cell receptor beta chains from a single sample sequenced in a study of blood T cell repertoires in COVID-19. The method was immunoSEQ multiplex PCR; TCRdb's version includes in-frame clones alone and lacks a portion of them. Of 95,000 to 150,000 clones listed, just over 85% are singletons. The sequenced material came from peripheral blood. The receptors were sampled from a man aged 35 to 55 with acute or convalescent COVID-19.

The gene calls are TRBV6-5 and TRBJ2-2; 9 nucleotides agree with TRBD1. Trimming removed 6 bases from V and 6 bases from J; junction bases left unmatched: 8. CDR3 length: 15 residues. CDR1 MNHEY and CDR2 SVGAGI come from the germline V gene. The chain's CDR3 is CASSTGTGIAGELFF. The CDR3 nucleotides are TGTGCCAGCAGCACCGGGACAGGGATCGCCGGGGAGCTGTTTTTT.

The V and J genes are TRBV19 and TRBJ2-7; D may be TRBD1 (6 bases). The V gene's germline CDR1 is LNHDA and CDR2 SQIVND (reference sequence). CDR3 length: 14 amino acids. V was trimmed by 1 base and J by 1 base, leaving 8 bases between them. DNA for the CDR3: TGTGCCAGTAGTATAGCACAGGGTTCCTACGAGCAGTACTTC. Translating it yields CASSIAQGSYEQYF.

The rearrangement uses TRBV15 and TRBJ2-7; TRBD2 matches at 9 bases. The CDR3 is 15 residues long. Germline loops: CDR1 LNHNV, CDR2 YYDKDF (reference sequence). The ends lost 5 bases at V and 0 bases at J; junction bases unmatched: 5. For the CDR3, the DNA is TGTGCCACCAGCCGCCTAGCGGGACCCTCCTACGAGCAGTACTTC. Residues: CATSRLAGPSYEQYF.

This clone was counted between two and nine times. The genes are TRBV19 and TRBJ1-5, with 7 positions matching TRBD1. Germline V gives CDR1 LNHDA, CDR2 SQIVND (reference sequence). The CDR3 covers 16 residues. Trimming at V came to 9 bases and at J to 3 bases, leaving 14 bases not matched to a gene. CDR3 DNA sequence: TGTGCCAGCAACCGACAGGGTTCAAGTATCAATCAGCCCCAGCATTTT. Translated: CASNRQGSSINQPQHF.

The chain carries TRBV7-6 and TRBJ2-3; 8 bases line up with TRBD2. Germline CDR1 SGHVS, CDR2 FNYEAQ. The CDR3 extends over 16 amino acids. The V and J ends lost 2 bases and 6 bases, in that order; junction bases with no gene match: 10. CDR3 DNA sequence: TGTGCCAGCAGCTTAAATAGAGCGGGAGCGGGGGATACGCAGTATTTT. This codes for CASSLNRAGAGDTQYF.

The chain couples TRBV19 to TRBJ1-1; possibly TRBD1 for D (6 bases). With 3 bases removed from V and 1 base from J, the gap between germline ends came to 15 bases. The CDR3 is 16 residues long. From germline, CDR1 is LNHDA and CDR2 SQIVND (reference sequence). The DNA of the CDR3 is TGTGCCAGTAGTATGCGGGGGGACACAGGGAACACTGAAGCTTTCTTT. Translation gives CASSMRGDTGNTEAFF.

J is TRBJ1-6 and V is TRBV19; 9 bases are shared with TRBD1. The trim removed 6 bases at V and 9 bases at J, leaving 12 bases unmatched. CDR1 is LNHDA and CDR2 is SQIVND in the germline V gene (reference sequence). The CDR3 runs 16 residues. The DNA for the CDR3 is TGTGCCAGTAGGAGGGACAGGGCGAACGTAGGTTCACCCCTCCACTTT. Residues: CASRRDRANVGSPLHF.

The gene calls are TRBV3-1 (or the pseudogene TRBV3-2) and TRBJ2-1; possibly TRBD2 for D (5 bases). Germline CDR1 reads LGHDT; CDR2 reads YNNKEL (reference sequence). CDR3 length: 13 residues. V lost 5 bases and J 3 bases, leaving 8 bases between the germline ends. Written as DNA, the CDR3 is TGTGCCAGCAGCTACCGGGACTACAATGAGCAGTTCTTC. The encoded protein is CASSYRDYNEQFF.

The chain couples TRBV19 to TRBJ2-2, with D perhaps TRBD2 (7 bases). From germline, CDR1 is LNHDA and CDR2 SQIVND (reference sequence). With 5 bases removed from V and 1 base from J, the gap between germline ends came to 14 bases. The CDR3 loop spans 16 amino acids. CDR3 in amino acids: CASSPRGALNTGELFF. The CDR3 nucleotides read TGTGCCAGTAGTCCTCGGGGGGCTCTGAACACCGGGGAGCTGTTTTTT.

This clone was counted a few times. The chain couples TRBV7-6 to TRBJ2-3; 9 bases are shared with TRBD1. V was clipped by 2 bases and J by 0 bases; unmatched bases: 3. Germline V gene data show CDR1 as SGHVS and CDR2 as FNYEAQ. This CDR3 spans 16 amino acids. The CDR3 here is CASSLIQGASTDTQYF. CDR3 DNA sequence: TGTGCCAGCAGCTTAATACAGGGGGCGAGCACAGATACGCAGTATTTT. Full variable domain (rest looked up from reference TRBV7-6 and TRBJ2-3): GAGVSQSPRYKVTKRGQDVALRCDPISGHVSLYWYRQALGQGPEFLTYFNYEAQQDKSGLPNDRFSAERPEGSISTLTIQRTEQRDSAMYRCASSLIQGASTDTQYFGPGTRLTVL.

The chain is built from TRBV5-1 and TRBJ2-5; D remains unclear. The V gene lost 4 bases and the J gene lost 1 base, with 8 bases spanning the gap. The CDR3 consists of 13 residues. CDR1 and CDR2 (germline): SGHRS, YFSETQ. CDR3 coding DNA: TGCGCCAGCAGCCCCGGTTCCCAAGAGACCCAGTACTTC. It codes for CASSPGSQETQYF.

The V call is TRBV6-1, the J call TRBJ1-6; D gene uncertain. V was trimmed by 2 bases and J by 7 bases, leaving 15 bases between them. CDR1 MNHNS and CDR2 SASEGT come from the germline V gene. The CDR3 consists of 16 residues. The DNA for the CDR3 is TGTGCCAGCAGTGAACCACGAGGGTTTGGCAATTCACCCCTCCACTTT. Its translation: CASSEPRGFGNSPLHF.

CDR3 sequence: CASSLAPAGVLYEQYF. In DNA, the CDR3 is TGCGCCAGCAGCCTGGCCCCAGCGGGGGTGCTGTACGAGCAGTACTTC. The V and J genes are TRBV4-1 and TRBJ2-7; TRBD2 agrees at 8 bases. The V segment lost 4 bases and the J segment 4 bases; nucleotides outside the gene matches: 12. Germline CDR1 is MGHRA and CDR2 is YSYEKL. This CDR3 region has 16 residues.

CDR3 loop: CASWGTANTIYF. Written as DNA, the CDR3 is TGTGCCAGTTGGGGGACAGCAAACACCATATATTTT. The chain couples TRBV19 to TRBJ1-3; 7 positions agree with TRBD1. Germline CDR1 reads LNHDA; CDR2 reads SQIVND (reference sequence). The CDR3 is 12 amino acids. V trimming: 8 bases; J trimming: 6 bases; junction bases outside the gene matches: 4.

J is TRBJ1-6 and V is TRBV6-6; D perhaps matches TRBD1 (5 bases). The length of the CDR3 is 16 residues. Germline V gene sequence: CDR1 MNHNY, CDR2 SVGAGI (reference sequence). The V gene lost 0 bases and the J gene lost 10 bases, with 16 bases spanning the gap. The CDR3 protein is CASSYSGGESGSPLHF. DNA of the CDR3: TGTGCCAGCAGTTACTCGGGAGGGGAGAGCGGCTCACCCCTCCACTTT.

This clone has only a few counts. This chain joins TRBV5-5 and TRBJ1-5; no clear D. Trimming took off 3 bases at V and 5 bases at J, with 18 bases between the two ends. Germline V CDR1 and CDR2: SGHKS, YYEKEE (reference sequence). The CDR3 has 16 residues. The CDR3, as DNA: TGTGCCAGCAGCTCCGCAGGAGGTCCATCTTATCAGCCCCAGCATTTT. This gives the protein CASSSAGGPSYQPQHF.

The CDR3 protein is CASSSQDGRLYEQYF. In DNA, the CDR3 is TGTGCCAGCAGCTCACAGGACGGACGCCTATACGAGCAGTACTTC. The V gene is TRBV7-6, the J gene TRBJ2-7; TRBD1 might be the D (5 bases). V lost 4 bases, J lost 4 bases, and 17 bases lay in between. This CDR3 spans 15 amino acids. Germline lookup yields CDR1 SGHVS and CDR2 FNYEAQ.